This passage covers 16 T cell receptor beta chains from one sample sequenced in a study of spatial heterogeneity in lung cancer. Time point defined: blood at routine non-recurrence follow-up after resection. Without sorting, whole RNA was sequenced from tumor, nontumor lung or frozen PBMC. MiXCR, run by TCRdb on the 5' RACE reads, gives a single entry per CDR3 protein. The data hold roughly 120,000 distinct CDR3 sequences, with 9.5% to 15% observed a single time. This specimen consisted of PBMCs, obtained at follow-up. The receptors shown here come from a male donor with early-stage non-small cell lung cancer.

This clonotype was seen a handful of times. This chain links TRBV21-1 with TRBJ2-3; the listed D gene, TRBD1, was not tested against the DNA. TRBV21-1 is recorded as a pseudogene. CDR3 size: 15 residues. Written as DNA, the CDR3 is TGTGCCAGCATTCTCGACAGGGAAGGCACAGATACGCAGTATTTT. It is translated as CASILDREGTDTQYF.

This clonotype was detected ten times or more. V and J are TRBV29-1 and TRBJ2-1; TRBD1 agrees at 7 bases. This CDR3 has 14 amino acids. The V gene's germline CDR1 is SQVTM and CDR2 ANQGSEA. The V segment lost 4 bases and the J segment 9 bases; nucleotides outside the gene matches: 12. DNA for the CDR3: TGCAGCGTTGCCCGGGACAGACTAATGGGTGAGCAGTTCTTC. This encodes CSVARDRLMGEQFF.

Worth noting for this clonotype: A single base separates this from a much larger clone, so it may be a read error. This chain uses TRBV7-2 with TRBJ2-6; unclear D gene. The CDR3 sequence is 12 residues long. CDR1 and CDR2 from the germline V gene are SGHTA and FQGNSA. The CDR3 region has the DNA TGTGCCAGCAGCTATCCGGCCAACGTCCCGACTTTC. The encoded protein is CASSYPANVPTF.

This clonotype was picked up a small number of times. This rearrangement joins TRBV5-1 to TRBJ1-4, with D possibly TRBD1 on 6 matching bases. Germline loops: CDR1 SGHRS, CDR2 YFSETQ. Trimming pared 4 bases from V and 2 bases from J, leaving 12 bases between. There are 15 residues in the CDR3. The CDR3 protein is CASSTGQRTNEKLFF. The CDR3 bases are TGCGCCAGCAGCACCGGACAGCGCACTAATGAAAAACTGTTTTTT.

The CDR3 region is CASSLGTGGHEQYF. The CDR3 DNA sequence: TGCGCCAGCAGCTTGGGGACAGGGGGCCACGAGCAGTACTTC. The rearrangement joins TRBV5-1 to TRBJ2-7, with 11 positions matching TRBD1. This CDR3 is 14 amino acids long. Germline V gene data show CDR1 as SGHRS and CDR2 as YFSETQ. J gave up 5 bases and V 0 bases, and 1 base lay outside the gene matches.

The chain links TRBV19 to TRBJ2-7; D perhaps matches TRBD2 (5 bases). The CDR3 extends over 13 amino acids. V was cut by 6 bases and J by 4 bases, with 13 bases left in between. The germline CDR1 and CDR2 sequences are LNHDA and SQIVND (reference sequence). The CDR3 region is CASSFGLMYEQYF. CDR3 nucleotide sequence: TGTGCCAGTAGCTTCGGACTGATGTACGAGCAGTACTTC.

This clonotype showed up many times. The rearrangement links TRBV10-3 to TRBJ2-5; the D is unclear. CDR3 length: 16 amino acids. From germline, CDR1 is ENHRY and CDR2 SYGVKD. The germline V and J ends were trimmed by 0 bases and 2 bases, with 13 bases remaining between them. CDR3 DNA: TGTGCCATCAGTGAGTCCCCTCCACCAGGACAAGAGACCCAGTACTTC. Its translation: CAISESPPPGQETQYF.

The gene calls are TRBV27 and TRBJ2-1; 15 nucleotides agree with TRBD2. J lost 8 bases, V lost 7 bases, and 3 bases had no gene match. The CDR3 consists of 14 residues. Germline V gene sequence: CDR1 MNHEY, CDR2 SMNVEV (reference sequence). Written as DNA, the CDR3 is TGTGCCAGCACTGGACTAGCGGGGGGGCATGAGCAGTTCTTC. Its translation: CASTGLAGGHEQFF.

The genes are TRBV4-3 and TRBJ2-1; 11 bases fit TRBD2. V lost 1 base, J lost 8 bases, and 10 bases stayed unmatched. The CDR3 is 17 residues long. The V gene's germline CDR1 is LGHNA and CDR2 YSLEER. The CDR3 is CASSQVQTSGGPDEQFF. CDR3 DNA sequence: TGCGCCAGCAGCCAAGTTCAAACTAGCGGGGGCCCGGATGAGCAGTTCTTC.

This clonotype was counted only a few times. The chain uses TRBV4-2 and TRBJ2-5, with D hard to call. Trimming shortened V by 0 bases and J by 2 bases, and 13 bases separated the two germline ends. The CDR3 consists of 16 residues. Germline CDR1 LGHNA, CDR2 YNFKEQ. The CDR3 here is CASSQDPGQAQETQYF. The CDR3, as DNA: TGTGCCAGCAGCCAAGATCCCGGGCAGGCACAAGAGACCCAGTACTTC.

There are a few counts of this clonotype. The chain recombines TRBV5-5 with TRBJ1-4; a possible D gene is TRBD1 (5 bases). Trimming removed 2 bases from V and 0 bases from J, with 11 bases in between. The CDR3 consists of 16 residues. Per the germline V gene, CDR1 is SGHKS and CDR2 is YYEKEE (reference sequence). CDR3: CASSFEQAATNEKLFF. CDR3 nucleotide sequence: TGTGCCAGCAGCTTCGAACAGGCTGCAACTAATGAAAAACTGTTTTTT. Based on the CDR3 plus reference TRBV5-5 and TRBJ1-4, the full variable domain is DAGVTQSPTHLIKTRGQQVTLRCSPISGHKSVSWYQQVLGQGPQFIFQYYEKEERGRGNFPDRFSARQFPNYSSELNVNALLLGDSALYLCASSFEQAATNEKLFFGSGTQLSVL.

V gene TRBV11-2 combines with J gene TRBJ2-7; TRBD1 agrees at 8 bases. The J segment lost 6 bases and the V segment lost 4 bases, leaving 8 bases of the junction unmatched. The CDR3 has 14 amino acids. Germline V gene sequence: CDR1 SGHAT, CDR2 FQNNGV. CDR3 residues: CASSSPRTGSEQYF. The CDR3 bases are TGTGCCAGCAGCTCCCCCCGGACAGGGTCCGAGCAGTACTTC.

This chain uses TRBV7-9 with TRBJ1-3; 7 nucleotides agree with TRBD1. The V and J ends lost 2 bases and 3 bases, in that order; junction bases with no gene match: 7. The CDR3 runs 16 residues. Looked up from germline, CDR1 is SEHNR and CDR2 is FQNEAQ (reference sequence). CDR3 bases: TGTGCCAGCAGCTTAACAAAAGGGGGCAATGGAAACACCATATATTTT. Amino acid sequence: CASSLTKGGNGNTIYF.

This clonotype was observed many times. The chain is built from TRBV12-3 or TRBV12-4 and TRBJ2-7; the match to TRBD1 covers 10 bases. This CDR3 is built from 13 residues. V was pared by 9 bases and J by 0 bases, with 2 bases of the junction left unmatched. In DNA form, the CDR3 reads TGTGCCAGTCGGACAGGGGGCTCCTACGAGCAGTACTTC. This translates into CASRTGGSYEQYF.

This clonotype showed up many times. The chain couples TRBV6-5 to TRBJ2-3; 7 bases fit TRBD2. The J segment lost 7 bases and the V segment lost 5 bases, leaving 6 bases of the junction unmatched. This CDR3 is 13 amino acids long. Germline V gene data show CDR1 as MNHEY and CDR2 as SVGAGI. The CDR3 protein is CASSLGRGYTQYF. CDR3 sequence (DNA): TGTGCCAGCAGTCTGGGGAGGGGATATACGCAGTATTTT.

This clonotype was seen a handful of times. The chain joins TRBV5-6 to TRBJ2-7; tentative D call: TRBD2 (6 bases). The CDR3 runs 13 residues. The ends were cut back, 4 bases at V and 3 bases at J, with 11 bases in the middle. Germline CDR1 is SGHDT and CDR2 is YYEEEE. Here the CDR3 DNA reads TGTGCCAGCAGCCCGGAGGGAGGCTACGAGCAGTACTTC. Encoded protein: CASSPEGGYEQYF.